This T cell receptor (beta chain) was documented in a study of graft-versus-host responses after intestinal transplantation (dated by TCRdb to the early 2020s). Regarding the complete study: Multivisceral, liver-intestinal, or isolated intestinal transplants were received by the recipients. Every recipient was given anti-thymocyte globulin induction, then maintenance tacrolimus and steroids for approximately 3 years. After intestinal transplantation, graft-versus-host and host-versus-graft alloreactive T cell clones were followed in the graft, circulation and bone marrow using bulk TCR-beta CDR3 sequencing. Alloreactive clones were identified by sequencing pre-transplant mixed lymphocyte reaction products and comparing them with unstimulated pre-transplant donor and recipient T cells. The cohort enrolled about 23 intestinal transplant recipients, one of whom was a retransplant, and a few patients without pretransplant specimens were excluded. A peak of at least 4% donor T cells among recipient peripheral blood mononuclear cells was the definition used for donor T cell macrochimerism. Rather than being sequenced by the commercial service, samples from a few later patients were sequenced in-house on an Illumina MiSeq and processed with MiXCR. Results and caveats for the whole study, not just this receptor: GvH clones were detected in recipient bone marrow, and some of these GvH clones were observed earlier in ileal mucosa or blood, consistent with an intestinal mucosal origin. Conclusions were limited by the relatively low number and heterogeneity of intestinal transplant patients. High GvH to HvG T cell clonal ratios were observed in the allografts of patients with donor T cell macrochimerism. Early after transplant, declines in HvG clones were associated with peak levels of circulating GvH clones.

Library preparation employed the immunoSEQ multiplex PCR assay. For most patients, genomic DNA was isolated using the Qiagen DNeasy Blood and Tissue Kit and was shipped frozen to Adaptive Biotechnologies for TCR sequencing. High-throughput TCR-beta CDR3 sequencing of genomic DNA from most patients was performed by Adaptive Biotechnologies. Per the original workflow: Adaptive's ImmunoSEQ software was the source of the TCR sequencing data for 15 to 20 patients, while a few other patients were processed with MiXCR and VDJtools. To correct CD4 versus CD8 sorting errors, sequences present in both subsets at a frequency ratio below 5:1 were removed. CDR3 nucleotide sequences shared between donor and recipient were removed because their origin could not be assigned. At least 2-fold expansion over unstimulated cells and a minimum CFSE-low frequency of 0.002% (template counts) or 0.001% (read counts) were required for clones to be classified as alloreactive. Clones detected in sequenced pre-transplant spleen, lymph node, or MLR CFSE-low populations of the donor or recipient were defined as mappable. Cumulative frequency of alloreactive clones was calculated as a percentage of all sequences weighted by copy number. TCRdb provides this immuneACCESS table in a form limited to in-frame rearrangements. Some clones are lacking; in checked studies, under half of them reflect an unresolved V gene, and why the rest are absent is not known. V and J calls and clone size are as listed in that table; D and trimming were resolved from the DNA. The sample profile shows approximately 86,000 clones; roughly 89% of them were found once. Approximately 0.1% of the sample is in the top ten clones.

In the germline V gene, CDR1 corresponds to SGHTS and CDR2 to YDEGEE. From its cysteine to its phenylalanine, the CDR3 spans 13 amino acids. Here the CDR3 DNA is all that survives: 39 bases in frame from base 1. Unmatched junction bases come to 3, with V trimmed by 4 bases and J by 4 bases. With regard to this clone: The antigen it recognizes is unknown. No clone much larger than this one lies a single base away; base qualities are absent.

The time point label, read with the paper, signifies: cells obtained before transplantation from donor or recipient. CD3+CD4+ and CD3+CD8+ populations were FACS-sorted from unstimulated pre-transplant donor and recipient cells taken from spleen or lymph nodes. The clonotype was recovered from a human donor who received an intestinal transplant. The chain couples TRBV5-8 to TRBJ2-3; 7 central bases correspond to TRBD1. The source was unstimulated CD4+ T cells sorted from spleen or lymph node cells, collected before intestinal transplant. The CDR3 in this case is CASSPTGADTQYF. The DNA sequence reads TGTGCCAGCAGCCCCACAGGGGCAGATACGCAGTATTTT.